This TCR beta chain was observed in a study of cytomegalovirus exposure and HLA in healthy donors. PCR used 60 Vbeta primers and 13 Jbeta primers. The data were produced by immunoSEQ multiplex PCR, yet TCRdb's version contains in-frame clones alone and is incomplete. Recorded for this sample: about 200,000 clones. The material sequenced was PBMCs. This clonotype originated in a man in his thirties or forties in good health and CMV-seronegative.

CDR3 protein: CASSHQETQYF. The CDR3 DNA sequence: TGTGCCAGCAGCCATCAAGAGACCCAGTACTTC. The rearrangement links TRBV28 to TRBJ2-5; D remains unclear. V was cut by 6 bases and J by 2 bases, with 4 bases left in between. The CDR3 contains 11 residues. Per the germline V gene, CDR1 is MDHEN and CDR2 is SYDVKM.